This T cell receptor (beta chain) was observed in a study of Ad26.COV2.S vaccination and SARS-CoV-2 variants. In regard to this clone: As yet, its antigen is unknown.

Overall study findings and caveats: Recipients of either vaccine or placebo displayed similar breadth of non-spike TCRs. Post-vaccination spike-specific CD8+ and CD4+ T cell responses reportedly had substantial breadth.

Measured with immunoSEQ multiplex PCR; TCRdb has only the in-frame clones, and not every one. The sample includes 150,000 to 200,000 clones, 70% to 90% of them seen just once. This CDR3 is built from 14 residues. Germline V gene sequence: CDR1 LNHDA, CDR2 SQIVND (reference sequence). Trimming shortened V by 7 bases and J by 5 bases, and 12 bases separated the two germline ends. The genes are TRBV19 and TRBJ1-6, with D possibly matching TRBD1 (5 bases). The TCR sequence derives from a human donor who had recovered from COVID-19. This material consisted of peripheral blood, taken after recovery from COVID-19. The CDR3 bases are TGTGCCAGTACTCCGGGACGGGATAATTCACCCCTCCACTTT. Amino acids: CASTPGRDNSPLHF.